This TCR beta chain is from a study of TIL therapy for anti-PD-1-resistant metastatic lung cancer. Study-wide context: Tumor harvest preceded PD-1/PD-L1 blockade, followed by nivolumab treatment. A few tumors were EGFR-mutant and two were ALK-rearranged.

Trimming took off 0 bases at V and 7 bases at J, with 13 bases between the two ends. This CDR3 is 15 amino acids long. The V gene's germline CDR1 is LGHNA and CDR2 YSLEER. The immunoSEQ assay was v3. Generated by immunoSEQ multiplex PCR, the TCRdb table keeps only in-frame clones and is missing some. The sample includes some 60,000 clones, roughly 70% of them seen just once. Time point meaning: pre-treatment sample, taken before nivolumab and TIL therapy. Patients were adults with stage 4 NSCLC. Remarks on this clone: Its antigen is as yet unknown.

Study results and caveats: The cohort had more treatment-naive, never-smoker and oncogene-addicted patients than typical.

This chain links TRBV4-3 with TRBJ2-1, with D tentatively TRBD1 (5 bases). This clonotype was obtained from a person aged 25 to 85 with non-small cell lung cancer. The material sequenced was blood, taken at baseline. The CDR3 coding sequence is TGCGCCAGCAGCCAAGACAGGGCCTCTTGGAATGAGCAGTTCTTC. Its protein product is CASSQDRASWNEQFF.